A single sample is the source of the 17 T cell receptor beta chains below, sequenced in a study of CD4 T cells in relation to SARS-CoV-2 and coronaviruses. Their recognized antigens are unknown. Generated by immunoSEQ multiplex PCR, the TCRdb table keeps only in-frame clones and is missing some. The data show 25,000 to 30,000 clones, 70% to 80% seen once. Unexposed donor CD4+ T cells date from about 2011-2018, before the COVID-19 pandemic. CD4+ T cells were isolated from the cells after about nine days of culture. The sequenced sample was CD4+ T cells from PBMCs, cultured in vitro. The source is a human donor in good health.

This sequence joins TRBV7-3 and TRBJ2-1; 11 bases are shared with TRBD2. V lost 5 bases, J lost 7 bases, and 10 bases stayed unmatched. Germline CDR1 SGHTA, CDR2 FQGTGA. This CDR3 contains 16 residues. CDR3 residues: CASSIERTSGRNEQFF. In nucleotides, the CDR3 is TGTGCCAGCAGCATTGAGAGGACTAGCGGGCGGAATGAGCAGTTCTTC. The entire variable domain, with the rest obtained from reference TRBV7-3 and TRBJ2-1, is as follows: GAGVSQTPSNKVTEKGKYVELRCDPISGHTALYWYRQSLGQGPEFLIYFQGTGAADDSGLPNDRFFAVRPEGSVSTLKIQRTERGDSAVYLCASSIERTSGRNEQFFGPGTRLTVL.

The CDR3 loop is CASSLGGASGRKDNEQFF. The CDR3 coding sequence is TGTGCCAGCAGCTTAGGGGGAGCTAGCGGGAGAAAGGACAATGAGCAGTTCTTC. This chain uses TRBV7-9 with TRBJ2-1, with 10 nucleotides matching TRBD2. The CDR3 runs 18 residues. The ends lost 1 base at V and 5 bases at J; junction bases unmatched: 11. Germline V lookup: CDR1 SEHNR, CDR2 FQNEAQ (reference sequence).

This clone was recorded only once. The chain has TRBV24-1 and TRBJ2-3, with 11 nucleotides matching TRBD1. The CDR3 is made up of 16 amino acids. Germline assignment: CDR1 KGHDR and CDR2 SFDVKD. The junction had 4 bases not matched to a gene; V was cut back by 4 bases and J by 2 bases. CDR3 sequence: CATSDQGQGDTDTQYF. The CDR3 DNA follows: TGTGCCACCAGTGACCAGGGACAGGGGGACACAGATACGCAGTATTTT.

This chain uses TRBV11-1 with TRBJ1-1, with D possibly matching TRBD1 (5 bases). Germline CDR1 SGHAT, CDR2 FQDESV (reference sequence). V was pared by 0 bases and J by 3 bases, with 14 bases between. The CDR3 consists of 16 residues. CDR3 sequence reads: CASSLAVGSGDTEAFF. CDR3 DNA sequence: TGTGCCAGCAGCTTAGCGGTCGGGTCGGGGGACACTGAAGCTTTCTTT.

V is TRBV4-1 and J is TRBJ1-5; no clear D gene. There are 14 residues in the CDR3. Germline V lookup: CDR1 MGHRA, CDR2 YSYEKL. Between the trimmed V and J ends, which lost 0 bases and 6 bases, there was a span of 9 bases. The CDR3 loop reads CASSQESRVQPQHF. CDR3 in DNA: TGCGCCAGCAGCCAAGAGTCTAGGGTTCAGCCCCAGCATTTT.

This chain uses TRBV7-2 with TRBJ2-2, with TRBD1 as a possible D gene (6 bases). Trimming took 4 bases from V and 4 from J, leaving 13 bases between them. Germline CDR1 reads SGHTA; CDR2 reads FQGNSA. The CDR3 has 15 residues. The CDR3 is CASSSGEMVTGELFF. CDR3 coding DNA: TGTGCCAGCAGCTCAGGGGAAATGGTCACCGGGGAGCTGTTTTTT.

The gene calls are TRBV29-1 and TRBJ2-3, with 12 bases that match TRBD2. Losses at the gene ends were 3 bases for V and 2 bases for J; bases not matched to a gene: 3. CDR3 size: 15 residues. Per the germline V gene, CDR1 is SQVTM and CDR2 is ANQGSEA. The CDR3 here is CSVDASGRATDTQYF. The CDR3 DNA reads TGCAGCGTTGACGCTAGCGGGAGGGCCACAGATACGCAGTATTTT.

This chain connects TRBV6-2 or TRBV6-3 to TRBJ1-1; D unclear. V was cut by 0 bases and J by 3 bases, with 8 bases left in between. Germline V lookup: CDR1 MNHEY, CDR2 SVGEGT. CDR3 length equals 14 residues. This chain's CDR3 is CASSYSKSDTEAFF. CDR3 coding DNA: TGTGCCAGCAGTTACTCGAAATCAGACACTGAAGCTTTCTTT.

The chain recombines TRBV13 with TRBJ2-3; D gene unclear. This CDR3 has 13 amino acids. The germline V gene has CDR1 PRHDT and CDR2 FYEKMQ (reference sequence). V lost 3 bases, J lost 5 bases, and 9 bases lay in between. The CDR3 region is CASSFRERDTQYF. The CDR3 nucleotides are TGTGCCAGCAGCTTTAGGGAAAGAGATACGCAGTATTTT.

The chain employs TRBV6-5 and TRBJ2-2; D possibly corresponds to TRBD1 (5 bases). The CDR3 has 14 residues. Germline assignment: CDR1 MNHEY and CDR2 SVGAGI. V lost 10 bases and J 1 base, leaving 13 bases between the germline ends. CDR3 in amino acids: CAIRSQGNTGELFF. The CDR3 DNA reads TGTGCCATTCGTAGTCAGGGGAACACCGGGGAGCTGTTTTTT.

V gene TRBV7-8 combines with J gene TRBJ1-2; D is perhaps TRBD1 (6 bases). V dropped 1 base and J dropped 6 bases, with 15 bases sitting between them. The germline gives CDR1 SGHVS, CDR2 FQNEAQ. The CDR3 covers 15 residues. The CDR3 sequence is CASSLGSGASDGYTF. CDR3 sequence (DNA): TGTGCCAGCAGCTTAGGGTCAGGGGCTTCAGATGGCTACACCTTC.

This clone was detected only a few times. V gene TRBV19 combines with J gene TRBJ1-6, with 8 positions matching TRBD1. With 4 bases clipped from V and 11 bases from J, the junction kept 7 bases outside the gene matches. From germline, CDR1 is LNHDA and CDR2 SQIVND (reference sequence). CDR3 length equals 14 residues. In nucleotides, the CDR3 is TGTGCCAGTAGTACCCGGACAGGGATGGCACCCCTCCACTTT. Translation: CASSTRTGMAPLHF.

This chain links TRBV2 with TRBJ1-1; D remains unclear. This CDR3 region has 13 residues. V lost 7 bases and J lost 2, with 11 bases in between. CDR1 and CDR2 from the germline V gene are SNHLY and FYNNEI. CDR3 DNA: TGTGCCAGCACTCGAGGGCGTAACACTGAAGCTTTCTTT. It encodes CASTRGRNTEAFF. Based on the CDR3 plus reference TRBV2 and TRBJ1-1, the full variable domain is EPEVTQTPSHQVTQMGQEVILRCVPISNHLYFYWYRQILGQKVEFLVSFYNNEISEKSEIFDDQFSVERPDGSNFTLKIRSTKLEDSAMYFCASTRGRNTEAFFGQGTRLTVV.

This clone appeared a single time. This chain connects TRBV3-1 (or the pseudogene TRBV3-2) to TRBJ2-3; TRBD1 aligns across 10 bases. Per germline, CDR1 LGHDT and CDR2 YNNKEL (reference sequence). The length of the CDR3 is 18 residues. V shed 1 base, J shed 0 bases, and the junction held 7 bases outside the gene matches. CDR3 residues: CASSQGIGQGGSTDTQYF. CDR3 sequence (DNA): TGTGCCAGCAGCCAAGGAATTGGACAGGGGGGGAGCACAGATACGCAGTATTTT.

This clone was detected only once. J is TRBJ1-5 and V is TRBV19; the match to TRBD1 covers 9 bases. This CDR3 has 16 amino acids. Unmatched junction bases numbered 6, after V lost 3 bases and J lost 3 bases. The germline gives CDR1 LNHDA, CDR2 SQIVND (reference sequence). For the CDR3, the DNA is TGTGCCAGTAGTATTCCGGACAGGGGCCCCAATCAGCCCCAGCATTTT. This sequence encodes CASSIPDRGPNQPQHF.

The J gene is TRBJ1-2, the V gene TRBV7-9, with D possibly TRBD1 on 5 matching bases. Germline V CDR1 and CDR2: SEHNR, FQNEAQ (reference sequence). The CDR3 consists of 14 residues. Trimming removed 6 bases from V and 8 bases from J, with 19 bases in between. In DNA, the CDR3 is TGTGCCAGCAGTTTCGGGTGGGACCGGGGAGGCTACACCTTC. Residues: CASSFGWDRGGYTF.

J is TRBJ2-2 and V is TRBV27, with D tentatively TRBD2 (6 bases). Per the germline V gene, CDR1 is MNHEY and CDR2 is SMNVEV (reference sequence). V lost 8 bases to trimming and J lost 7 bases, with 11 bases between them. CDR3 size: 12 residues. CDR3 coding DNA: TGTGCCAGCGGGGGGTTGGGCGGGGAGCTGTTTTTT. It yields the protein CASGGLGGELFF.